The text below deals with one TCR beta chain. The data derive from a study of blood T cell repertoires in COVID-19. Study in general: Italy, Spain and the United States were the sources of the convalescent and acute COVID-19 samples. Sources were T cells, B-cell-depleted T cells, or PBMCs; the material itself was cDNA or gDNA.

The authors' processing: Reference gene primer amplification gave estimated nucleated cell counts. TCRdb keeps only in-frame clones here, not all; method: immunoSEQ multiplex PCR. The V and J calls and clone size were taken over from that table, and D and trimming were inferred from the DNA. In the table there are over 60,000 clones, about four fifths of which are singletons. This CDR3 region has 14 residues. V gave up 3 bases and J gave up 0 bases, with 10 bases separating them. Germline CDR1 and CDR2: SGDLS and YYNGEE. The chain links TRBV9 to TRBJ2-7; a weak D match, TRBD2 (5 bases). The sequence was obtained from a human donor in a cohort sampled during active COVID-19. Sequencing input: peripheral blood. CDR3: CASSATSVSYEQYF. In DNA form, the CDR3 reads TGTGCCAGCAGCGCCACTAGTGTCTCCTACGAGCAGTACTTC.